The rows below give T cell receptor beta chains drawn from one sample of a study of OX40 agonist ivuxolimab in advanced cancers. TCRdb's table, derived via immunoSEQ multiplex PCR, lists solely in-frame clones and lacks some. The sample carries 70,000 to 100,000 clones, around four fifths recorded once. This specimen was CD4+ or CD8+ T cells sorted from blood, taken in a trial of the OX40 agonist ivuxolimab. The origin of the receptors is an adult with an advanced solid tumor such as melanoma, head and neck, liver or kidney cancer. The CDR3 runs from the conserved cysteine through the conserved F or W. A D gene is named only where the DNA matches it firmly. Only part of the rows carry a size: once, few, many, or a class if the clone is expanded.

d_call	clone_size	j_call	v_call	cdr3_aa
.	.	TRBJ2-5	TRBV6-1	CASSVQNNLETQYF
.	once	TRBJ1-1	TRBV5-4	CASSRATDMNTEAFF
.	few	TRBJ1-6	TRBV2	CASSEAGGLGSPLHF
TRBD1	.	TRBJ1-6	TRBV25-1	CASSELSGTGLSPLHF
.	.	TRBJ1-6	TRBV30	CAWRVLNYNSPLHF
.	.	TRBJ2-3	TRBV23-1	CASSQGQTSTDTQYF
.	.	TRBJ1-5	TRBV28	CASSLHQVGNQPQHF
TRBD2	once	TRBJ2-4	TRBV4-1	CASSQGFSGGKAKNIQYF
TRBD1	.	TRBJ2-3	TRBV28	CDGGTGVTDTQYF
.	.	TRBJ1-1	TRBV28	CASCSGARREDAFF